This T cell receptor (beta chain) comes out of a study of tumor and adjacent non-tumor tissue in lung cancer. RNA was extracted from bulk tissue without any cell sorting. This non-tumor lung sample came from over 3 cm beyond the tumor edge. Chemotherapy-naive patients with new lung cancer underwent thoracic surgery in China, August–late 2014. For this clonotype: Its target is unknown. A read error may account for a junction end that differs from germline.

CDR3 size: 17 residues. The germline V gene has CDR1 SQVTM and CDR2 ANQGSEA. A modified ARM-PCR protocol with three rounds of nested PCR amplified TCRbeta. Each CDR3 protein is one row after TCRdb ran MiXCR on the multiplex PCR reads. This sample has 60,000 to 85,000 distinct CDR3 sequences, with just over 75% found just once. Study conclusions and caveats: In normal lung, the top 100 clones were significantly more dominant than in tumor. Tumor tissue had significantly higher TCR diversity than normal lung.

Sequencing was performed on distant non-tumor lung tissue. The source is a man aged 70-80 years with non-small cell lung cancer. The V gene is TRBV29-1, the J gene TRBJ2-3; a possible D gene is TRBD2 (7 bases). CDR3 DNA: TGCAGCTTACTCCCATATGTGATAGGGGGGGACACAGATAAGCAGTGTTTT. This encodes CSLLPYVIGGDTDKQCF.